The rows below give T cell receptor beta chains drawn from one sample of a study of blood T cell repertoires in COVID-19. TCRdb keeps only in-frame clones here, not all; method: immunoSEQ multiplex PCR. The sample holds approximately 100,000 clones; approximately 85% are singletons and the top ten take around an eighth. Sequenced: peripheral blood. These receptors all stem from a human donor in a cohort sampled during active COVID-19. Each CDR3 is given without its conserved first and last residue. D genes are given only for firm matches.

j_call	d_call	v_call	cdr3_aa
TRBJ1-2	TRBD1	TRBV7-2	ASSPWDRAYGYT
TRBJ2-1	TRBD2	TRBV7-7	ASSPREDNEQF
TRBJ1-2	NA	TRBV2	ASSDISRQYGYT
TRBJ1-3	NA	TRBV7-6	ASSLGGRTGNTIY
TRBJ1-2	NA	TRBV7-2	ASSLSGRGYGYT
TRBJ2-1	NA	TRBV23-1	ASSLGKRCSYNEQF
TRBJ1-1	TRBD1	TRBV5-1	ASSPRDRGKGGNTEAF
TRBJ2-1	TRBD2	TRBV5-5	ASSEGLAGVRGIYNEQF
TRBJ2-7	NA	TRBV4-3	ASSQHTGSYEQY
TRBJ2-2	NA	TRBV4-2	ASSQESRTGQTGELF
TRBJ1-6	NA	TRBV7-2	ASSGQGRGNSPLH
TRBJ2-3	NA	TRBV11-3	ASSDNNMATQY
TRBJ1-6	NA	TRBV15	ATSRDMGVTNSPLH
TRBJ2-5	TRBD1	TRBV5-8	ASSLDRGSETQY
TRBJ1-2	NA	TRBV30	AWNAGSNYGYT
TRBJ1-5	NA	TRBV2	ASVDSHSNQPQH
TRBJ2-1	NA	TRBV11-2	ASSLDRGGPQSEQF
TRBJ1-1	TRBD1	TRBV10-3	AIRSGTGNTEAF
TRBJ2-3	NA	TRBV24-1	ATSGTGRGGLHTDTQY
TRBJ1-5	NA	TRBV7-9	ASSTSGGSQPQH
TRBJ2-3	TRBD2	TRBV9	ASSFRTSGGTSTDTQY
TRBJ1-3	NA	TRBV6-4	ASSHRYSGNTIY
TRBJ1-3	TRBD1	TRBV7-2	ASSMTGSGNTIY
TRBJ2-7	NA	TRBV5-1	ASSPETGKSYEQY
TRBJ2-7	TRBD2	TRBV18	ASSPALAGGQEQY
TRBJ1-2	NA	TRBV7-3	ASSRSGVEGYT
TRBJ2-7	TRBD2	TRBV13	ASSWRGAGGPSSYEQY
TRBJ2-5	TRBD1	TRBV29-1	SVRRTGGAGETQY
TRBJ2-7	TRBD1	TRBV27	ASSADRASHEQY
TRBJ2-7	NA	TRBV6-5	ASSYSREPHEQY
TRBJ1-5	NA	TRBV3-1/TRBV3-2	ASSQDFSRETRNQPQH